These 2 T cell receptor beta chains were all obtained from the same sample, sequenced in a study of blood T cells in healthy people across ages. The second PCR ran roughly 6 to 11 cycles with a sample-barcoded 5' primer and J-beta primers. TCRdb called the 5' RACE reads again in MiXCR, with one record for every CDR3 protein. The data contain over 950,000 distinct CDR3 sequences, roughly two fifths of them singletons. The sequenced sample was blood. All receptors derive from a man aged 18 to 35 in good health.

The chain joins TRBV29-1 to TRBJ2-2; the D gene is possibly TRBD1 (5 bases). Germline assignment: CDR1 SQVTM and CDR2 ANQGSEA. This CDR3 comprises 16 residues. V was pared by 3 bases and J by 0 bases, with 14 bases between. CDR3 amino acids: CSVDFGQGTNTGELFF. The DNA of the CDR3 is TGCAGCGTTGACTTCGGTCAGGGTACGAACACCGGGGAGCTGTTTTTT.

Only a few counts were recorded for this clonotype. The genes are TRBV5-6 and TRBJ2-1; D may be TRBD1 or TRBD2 (5 bases each). V was clipped by 4 bases and J by 5 bases, with 16 bases between them. Germline loops: CDR1 SGHDT, CDR2 YYEEEE. The CDR3 is 15 residues long. The DNA of the CDR3 is TGTGCCAGCAGCCAGCTAGACCGGGACGACAATGAGCAGTTCTTC. Its protein is CASSQLDRDDNEQFF.